A single sample is the source of the 18 T cell receptor beta chains below, sequenced in a study of T cells in Graves' hyperthyroidism and ophthalmopathy. Using RNA transcripts as the source, TCR beta CDR3 regions were amplified. Initially, a first-round RT-PCR of the TCR CDR3 employed the HTBI primer set. TCRdb called the multiplex PCR reads again in MiXCR, with one record for every CDR3 protein. The table lists roughly 500,000 distinct CDR3 sequences, around 16% of them singletons. The sample taken for sequencing was blood. Receptor source: a young woman with Graves' ophthalmopathy.

The CDR3 loop is CSARDQLAGVTDTQYF. The CDR3 nucleotides read TGCAGTGCTAGAGATCAACTAGCGGGAGTCACAGATACGCAGTATTTT. The chain combines TRBV20-1 with TRBJ2-3; 11 bases match TRBD2. Trimming took 0 bases from V and 2 from J; bases not matched to a gene: 4. Germline-derived CDR1 and CDR2 are DFQATT and SNEGSKA (reference sequence). CDR3 size: 16 residues.

This clonotype was picked up many times. The V gene is TRBV7-2, the J gene TRBJ1-6; tentatively, D is TRBD1 (6 bases). The CDR3 sequence is 14 residues long. The germline V and J ends were trimmed by 4 bases and 7 bases, with 11 bases remaining between them. Germline CDR1 is SGHTA and CDR2 is FQGNSA. The chain's CDR3 is CASSSGTWNSPLHF. The CDR3 DNA reads TGTGCCAGCAGCTCAGGGACATGGAATTCACCCCTCCACTTT.

This clonotype was recorded only once. The junction departs from germline at one end; a sequencing error may be responsible. This chain joins TRBV19 and TRBJ2-3; 7 bases are shared with TRBD2. The CDR3 extends over 17 amino acids. Germline V gene lookup returns CDR1 LNHDA and CDR2 SQIVND (reference sequence). CDR3 protein: CASRTAGHPNSTDTRYF. DNA of the CDR3: TGTGCCAGTAGAACAGCGGGGCACCCAAATAGCACAGATACGCGGTATTTT.

This clonotype was seen a few times. V usage is TRBV7-6 and J usage is TRBJ1-2; maybe TRBD1 (5 bases). Deletions cut 5 bases from V and 0 bases from J, with 16 bases between. This CDR3 has 16 amino acids. Germline values: CDR1 SGHVS, CDR2 FNYEAQ. CDR3 in amino acids: CASSPLLGHTNYGYTF. The CDR3 bases are TGTGCCAGCAGCCCACTACTAGGACATACTAACTATGGCTACACCTTC.

V gene TRBV6-2 or TRBV6-3 combines with J gene TRBJ2-2; 9 nucleotides line up with TRBD2. Per the germline V gene, CDR1 is MNHEY and CDR2 is SVGEGT. J was trimmed by 4 bases and V by 0 bases; bases with no gene match: 9. This CDR3 is 18 amino acids long. CDR3 residues: CASSYSVLAGASTGELFF. The CDR3 DNA reads TGTGCCAGCAGTTACTCTGTGTTAGCGGGAGCGAGCACCGGGGAGCTGTTTTTT.

This clonotype was seen ten or more times. The V and J genes are TRBV6-6 and TRBJ2-1, with 9 bases fitting TRBD2. With V trimmed by 2 bases and J by 6 bases, 2 bases remained unmatched. The CDR3 is made up of 14 amino acids. Germline values: CDR1 MNHNY, CDR2 SVGAGI (reference sequence). The CDR3 loop is CASSYVSGSNEQFF. CDR3 nucleotide sequence: TGTGCCAGCAGTTACGTTAGCGGGAGCAATGAGCAGTTCTTC.

In its sample, this clonotype was seen many times. The V call is TRBV15, the J call TRBJ2-1; perhaps TRBD2 as D (5 bases). Germline values: CDR1 LNHNV, CDR2 YYDKDF (reference sequence). This CDR3 is 16 amino acids long. Trimming left V 2 bases short and J 3 bases short, with 14 bases between. The CDR3, as DNA: TGTGCCACCAGCAGAAAAGAGGGAGCCTTCTACAATGAGCAGTTCTTC. This sequence encodes CATSRKEGAFYNEQFF.

V gene TRBV4-3 combines with J gene TRBJ1-2; 9 bases match TRBD1. CDR3 length: 15 residues. CDR1 is LGHNA and CDR2 is YSLEER in the germline V gene. V dropped 0 bases and J dropped 6; count of bases not matched to a gene: 5. In DNA form, the CDR3 reads TGCGCCAGCAGCCAAGATCGTACAGGGGGCCATGGCTACACCTTC. Residues: CASSQDRTGGHGYTF.

This clonotype was detected a few times. The genes are TRBV6-4 and TRBJ1-6; D is ambiguous. This CDR3 comprises 13 residues. Per the germline V gene, CDR1 is MRHNA and CDR2 is SNTAGT. With 2 bases removed from V and 6 bases from J, the gap between germline ends came to 5 bases. This chain's CDR3 is CASSDNGNSPLHF. For the CDR3, the DNA is TGTGCCAGCAGTGACAACGGTAATTCACCCCTCCACTTT.

This clonotype was found many times. The chain employs TRBV6-5 and TRBJ1-1; D uncertain. CDR3 length: 14 residues. Germline values: CDR1 MNHEY, CDR2 SVGAGI. V was trimmed by 0 bases and J by 7 bases, leaving 12 bases between them. This CDR3 is CASSYSTRRVEAFF. CDR3 DNA: TGTGCCAGCAGTTACTCGACCCGGCGGGTTGAAGCTTTCTTT.

This clonotype was detected only a few times. The V gene is TRBV5-5, the J gene TRBJ2-1; 12 bases line up with TRBD1. Germline CDR1 and CDR2: SGHKS and YYEKEE (reference sequence). The CDR3 extends over 15 amino acids. V shed 4 bases and J 8 bases; nucleotides not matched to a gene: 7. The CDR3 spells CASSPGTGGEDEQFF. In DNA form, the CDR3 reads TGTGCCAGCAGCCCGGGGACAGGGGGCGAGGATGAGCAGTTCTTC.

Only a few counts were recorded for this clonotype. The chain carries TRBV12-3 or TRBV12-4 and TRBJ1-5; D is undetermined. The CDR3 covers 13 residues. Trimming shortened V by 6 bases and J by 2 bases, and 8 bases separated the two germline ends. CDR3 in amino acids: CASRPYGNQPQHF. The CDR3 coding sequence is TGTGCCAGCAGACCTTATGGCAATCAGCCCCAGCATTTT.

The CDR3 region is CSVVGQWSPNYGYTF. The CDR3 nucleotides are TGCAGCGTTGTCGGACAGTGGAGTCCCAACTATGGCTACACCTTC. This sequence joins TRBV29-1 and TRBJ1-2; a possible D gene is TRBD1 (6 bases). V lost 4 bases and J lost 2, with 17 bases in between. The CDR3 runs to 15 residues. Per germline, CDR1 SQVTM and CDR2 ANQGSEA.

This clonotype has a count of ten or more. The gene calls are TRBV13 and TRBJ2-7; unclear D gene. The CDR3 extends over 13 amino acids. V gave up 3 bases and J gave up 5 bases, with 11 bases separating them. CDR1 is PRHDT, CDR2 FYEKMQ, per germline (reference sequence). As DNA, the CDR3 is TGTGCCAGCAGCTTCCGGACCGACGACGAGCAGTACTTC. Its translation: CASSFRTDDEQYF.

This clonotype has at least ten counts. This chain links TRBV7-9 with TRBJ1-5, with 9 nucleotides matching TRBD1. V was pared by 6 bases and J by 3 bases, with 6 bases of the junction left unmatched. The length of the CDR3 is 15 residues. The germline CDR1 and CDR2 sequences are SEHNR and FQNEAQ (reference sequence). The CDR3 DNA follows: TGTGCCAGCAGAGTGGGACAGGGTTCCAATCAGCCCCAGCATTTT. Translation: CASRVGQGSNQPQHF. Drawing the rest from reference TRBV7-9 and TRBJ1-5, the complete variable domain is DTGVSQNPRHKITKRGQNVTFRCDPISEHNRLYWYRQTLGQGPEFLTYFQNEAQLEKSRLLSDRFSAERPKGSFSTLEIQRTEQGDSAMYLCASRVGQGSNQPQHFGDGTRLSIL.

By sample fraction, this clonotype is medium-sized. The V and J genes are TRBV18 and TRBJ2-7, with D perhaps matching TRBD1 (5 bases). The CDR3 sequence is 12 residues long. Germline V gene sequence: CDR1 KGHSH, CDR2 LQKENI. The germline V and J ends were trimmed by 4 bases and 6 bases, with 10 bases remaining between them. The CDR3 DNA reads TGTGCCAGCTCACAGCAGGGTCCCGAGCAGTACTTC. Its translation: CASSQQGPEQYF.

This clonotype was recorded many times. The chain combines TRBV28 with TRBJ2-3, with D hard to call. In germline, CDR1 is MDHEN, CDR2 SYDVKM. The germline V and J ends were trimmed by 4 bases and 3 bases, with 17 bases remaining between them. The CDR3 is made up of 16 amino acids. The CDR3 DNA reads TGTGCCAGCAGTTATCTTGGCGAAATCGGGACAGATACGCAGTATTTT. Amino acids: CASSYLGEIGTDTQYF.

The chain employs TRBV6-1 and TRBJ1-2, with 8 bases lining up with TRBD1. V shed 1 base, J shed 7 bases, and the junction held 8 bases outside the gene matches. Germline assignment: CDR1 MNHNS and CDR2 SASEGT. The CDR3 runs to 15 residues. The CDR3: CASSEVQGAGGGYTF. For the CDR3, the DNA is TGTGCCAGCAGTGAAGTCCAGGGGGCTGGCGGTGGCTACACCTTC.